This T cell receptor (beta chain) emerged from a study of blood T cells in healthy people across ages. Whole-study results and caveats: CMV status of donors was not determined, possibly confounding expanded clonotype changes.

At least 5 micrograms of total RNA were extracted per sample. The CDR3 totals 16 residues. Looked up from germline, CDR1 is SGDLS and CDR2 is YYNGEE. The V end lost 4 bases, the J end lost 0 bases, and 16 bases lay between the germline ends. This clonotype was counted only a few times. Its antigen is still unknown. PCR was performed a second time for roughly 6 to 12 cycles using a sample-barcoded 5' primer and a J-beta primer mix. Each cDNA molecule was tagged by a template-switch adaptor with 12 random nucleotides. MiXCR was run by TCRdb on the 5' RACE reads, yielding one entry per CDR3 protein. This sample has nearly 800,000 distinct CDR3 sequences, with roughly 25% found just once. The sample was also linked to a second study, of T cells of mothers and their children.

The V gene is TRBV9, the J gene TRBJ1-1, with TRBD1 as a possible D gene (5 bases). The sequencing input was blood. The receptor was isolated from a boy under 18 in good health. CDR3 in amino acids: CASSIQRDSLNTEAFF. The CDR3 coding sequence is TGTGCCAGCAGCATCCAAAGGGACTCATTGAACACTGAAGCTTTCTTT.